This TCR beta chain was identified in a study of CXCR3-negative and CXCR3-positive naive CD8 T cells. Germline-derived CDR1 and CDR2 are MNHNY and SVGAGI (reference sequence). The CDR3 spans 14 residues. Researchers prepared the TRB cDNA libraries using 5' RACE with UMI labels. With the 5' RACE reads reprocessed, TCRdb shows one record per CDR3 protein and no DNA. Its clone listing holds 6,000 to 7,500 distinct CDR3 sequences. In the case of this clonotype: Its antigen is unidentified.

By phenotype, naive CD8+ T cells were CD45RO-CCR7+CD27+CD95-. Study conclusions and caveats: Naive CXCR3-negative and CXCR3-positive cells had similar TRBV-TRBJ usage; memory differed. CXCR3-negative naive cells had less hydrophobic TRB CDR3s than did CXCR3-positive naive cells.

This TCR came from a human donor in good health. Some clones in this sample may be carry-over from other donors' samples. The rearrangement joins TRBV6-6 to TRBJ1-5. The specimen was naive CXCR3- CD8+ T cells from blood. Regarding subset: CD45RO-CCR7+CD27+CD95- naive CD8+ T cells lacking CXCR3 (TNR3-). CDR3 amino acids: CASRHPEGYQPQHF.